The rows below give T cell receptor beta chains drawn from one sample of a study of early T cells in non-severe SARS-CoV-2 infection. TCRdb re-analysed the 5' RACE reads in MiXCR, keeping a single row per CDR3 protein. The table has under 70,000 distinct CDR3 sequences, about 5.6% seen once; the top ten hold 6.8%. Sequenced sample: whole blood. Receptors originate from an adult who was a healthcare worker with PCR-confirmed SARS-CoV-2 infection or an uninfected control (not recorded which). Both conserved end residues are part of each CDR3. A D gene is named only where the DNA matches it firmly. Clone size is shown for a subset of rows, as once, few, many or a class of expanded clone.

d_gene: .; j_gene: TRBJ2-7; abundance: .; v_gene: TRBV25-1; CDR3nt: TGTGCCAGCAGTGAATACCTCTCCTACGAGCAGTACTTC; CDR3aa: CASSEYLSYEQYF
d_gene: .; j_gene: TRBJ2-5; abundance: .; v_gene: TRBV7-8; CDR3nt: TGTGCCAGCAGCCGGGGAGGGGGAGAAGAGACCCAGTACTTC; CDR3aa: CASSRGGGEETQYF
d_gene: .; j_gene: TRBJ2-5; abundance: many; v_gene: TRBV29-1; CDR3nt: TGCAGCGTTGAAAAGGGGCCGACGGAAGAGACCCAGTACTTC; CDR3aa: CSVEKGPTEETQYF
d_gene: TRBD1; j_gene: TRBJ2-7; abundance: .; v_gene: TRBV27; CDR3nt: TGTGCCAGCAGTTTATCGGTCACCGGGACAGGGCCTCCTAACTCCTACGAGCAGTACTTC; CDR3aa: CASSLSVTGTGPPNSYEQYF
d_gene: TRBD2; j_gene: TRBJ2-2; abundance: few; v_gene: TRBV7-7; CDR3nt: TGTGCTAGCAGCCAGACTAGCGGCGGGGAGCTGTTTTTT; CDR3aa: CASSQTSGGELFF
d_gene: .; j_gene: TRBJ1-5; abundance: many; v_gene: TRBV12-3/TRBV12-4; CDR3nt: TGTGCCAGCAGTATACAGGTTGTTGGAGAGCCCCAGCATTTT; CDR3aa: CASSIQVVGEPQHF
d_gene: TRBD2; j_gene: TRBJ2-5; abundance: many; v_gene: TRBV5-1; CDR3nt: TGCGCCAGCAGCTTGGCGACTAGCGGGATTGGCCCAAAGACCCAGTACTTC; CDR3aa: CASSLATSGIGPKTQYF
d_gene: .; j_gene: TRBJ2-4; abundance: few; v_gene: TRBV11-2; CDR3nt: TGTGCCAGCAGCGCAGGGGCAGGGTTACACATTCAGTACTTC; CDR3aa: CASSAGAGLHIQYF
d_gene: .; j_gene: TRBJ2-3; abundance: many; v_gene: TRBV12-3/TRBV12-4; CDR3nt: TGTGCCAGCAGCAACACAGCCGATACGCAGTATTTT; CDR3aa: CASSNTADTQYF
d_gene: .; j_gene: TRBJ2-6; abundance: many; v_gene: TRBV6-5; CDR3nt: TGTGCCAGCAGCCTTGTTACCTCTGGGGCCAACGTCCTGACTTTC; CDR3aa: CASSLVTSGANVLTF
d_gene: .; j_gene: TRBJ2-1; abundance: few; v_gene: TRBV7-9; CDR3nt: TGTGCCAGCAGCGCAGCGAGGGACAATGAGCAGTTCTTC; CDR3aa: CASSAARDNEQFF
d_gene: .; j_gene: TRBJ1-1; abundance: few; v_gene: TRBV29-1; CDR3nt: TGCAGCGTTGAATGCAGGGCCAACACTGAAGCTTTCTTT; CDR3aa: CSVECRANTEAFF
d_gene: .; j_gene: TRBJ1-3; abundance: few; v_gene: TRBV6-6; CDR3nt: TGTGCCAGCAGCGCTGTCGGAAACACCATATATTTT; CDR3aa: CASSAVGNTIYF
d_gene: .; j_gene: TRBJ2-7; abundance: many; v_gene: TRBV15; CDR3nt: TGTGCCACCAGCAGAGACGACGGGCCGAGGACCGAATCCTACTTC; CDR3aa: CATSRDDGPRTESYF
d_gene: .; j_gene: TRBJ2-6; abundance: many; v_gene: TRBV29-1; CDR3nt: TGCAGCGTGGAAGACAGCTCTGGGGCCAACGTCCTGACTTTC; CDR3aa: CSVEDSSGANVLTF
d_gene: .; j_gene: TRBJ1-4; abundance: .; v_gene: TRBV6-6; CDR3nt: TGTGCCAGCAGTTCCCAGTCTACAGGGCTAAGAGGATTAGGAGAAAAACTGTTTTTT; CDR3aa: CASSSQSTGLRGLGEKLFF
d_gene: .; j_gene: TRBJ2-3; abundance: many; v_gene: TRBV12-3/TRBV12-4; CDR3nt: TGTGCCAGCAGTCCCGATAATACGCAGTATTTT; CDR3aa: CASSPDNTQYF
d_gene: .; j_gene: TRBJ2-7; abundance: .; v_gene: TRBV12-5; CDR3nt: TGTGCTAGTGGTTCCGCCGCGGGGATCGGCTACGAGCAGTACTTC; CDR3aa: CASGSAAGIGYEQYF
d_gene: .; j_gene: TRBJ2-5; abundance: .; v_gene: TRBV20-1; CDR3nt: TGCAGTGCTATGGAACTGGTGGCACAAGAGACCCAGTACTTC; CDR3aa: CSAMELVAQETQYF
d_gene: .; j_gene: TRBJ2-5; abundance: few; v_gene: TRBV11-2; CDR3nt: TGTGCCAGCAGCTTCGGGTCAGTTCAAGAGACCCAGTACTTC; CDR3aa: CASSFGSVQETQYF
d_gene: TRBD1; j_gene: TRBJ2-2; abundance: many; v_gene: TRBV20-1; CDR3nt: TGCAGTGCTGGAATGGGACAGGCGAACACCGGGGAGCTGTTTTTT; CDR3aa: CSAGMGQANTGELFF
d_gene: TRBD2; j_gene: TRBJ2-5; abundance: few; v_gene: TRBV28; CDR3nt: TGTGCCAGCACCCTTAGTGGGGGGGTACTAGAGACCCAGTACTTC; CDR3aa: CASTLSGGVLETQYF